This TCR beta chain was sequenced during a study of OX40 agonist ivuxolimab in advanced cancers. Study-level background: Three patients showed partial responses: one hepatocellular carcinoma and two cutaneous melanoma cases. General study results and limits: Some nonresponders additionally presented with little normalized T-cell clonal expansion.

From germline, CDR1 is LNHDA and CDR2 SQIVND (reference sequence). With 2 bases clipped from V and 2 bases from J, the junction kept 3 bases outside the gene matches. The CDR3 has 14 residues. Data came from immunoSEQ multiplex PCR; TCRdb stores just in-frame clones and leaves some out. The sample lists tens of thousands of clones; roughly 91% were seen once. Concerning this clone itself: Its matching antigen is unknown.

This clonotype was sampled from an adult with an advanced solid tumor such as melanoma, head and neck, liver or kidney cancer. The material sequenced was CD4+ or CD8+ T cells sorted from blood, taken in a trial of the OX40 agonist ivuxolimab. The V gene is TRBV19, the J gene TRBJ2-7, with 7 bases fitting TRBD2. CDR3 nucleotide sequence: TGTGCCAGTAGTATAAGCGGGGCCCCCTACGAGCAGTACTTC. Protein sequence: CASSISGAPYEQYF.